The 6 T cell receptor beta chains below were found in one sample sequenced in a study of pediatric ulcerative colitis. During colonoscopy, one to two rectal pinch biopsies were collected. Profiling relied on immunoSEQ multiplex PCR, and the TCRdb table lists in-frame clones only, not all of them. The data contain 17,000 or so clones, roughly 70% of them singletons. Sequencing input: gut tissue. The source of these receptors is a girl aged 10-17 years with moderate ulcerative colitis.

This clone occurred a few times. The J gene is TRBJ2-1, the V gene TRBV4-2, with D possibly matching TRBD1 (6 bases). V was cut by 0 bases and J by 4 bases, with 10 bases left in between. Germline CDR1 reads LGHNA; CDR2 reads YNFKEQ. The CDR3 length is 15 residues. The CDR3 is CASSQEQGAYNEQFF. The CDR3 nucleotides read TGTGCCAGCAGCCAAGAACAGGGAGCGTACAATGAGCAGTTCTTC.

The chain joins TRBV19 to TRBJ1-2; D gene unclear. The CDR3 has 13 residues. The V end lost 7 bases, the J end lost 4 bases, and 13 bases lay between the germline ends. Germline loops: CDR1 LNHDA, CDR2 SQIVND (reference sequence). This CDR3 is CASKSGSFYGYTF. CDR3 DNA sequence: TGTGCCAGTAAGTCAGGCTCCTTCTATGGCTACACCTTC.

This clone has more than one count but fewer than ten. The chain recombines TRBV19 with TRBJ1-1; the D gene is possibly TRBD1 (5 bases). Trimming removed 1 base from V and 6 bases from J, with 12 bases in between. This CDR3 spans 14 amino acids. Germline V gives CDR1 LNHDA, CDR2 SQIVND (reference sequence). The CDR3 DNA reads as TGTGCCAGTAGTATAGTTGGGACTGGGGCTGAAGCTTTCTTT. Its protein product is CASSIVGTGAEAFF.

The chain uses TRBV12-5 and TRBJ2-7; TRBD2 matches 9 bases. The junction had 10 bases not matched to a gene; V was cut back by 3 bases and J by 4 bases. In germline, CDR1 is LGHNT, CDR2 FRNRAP. The CDR3 spans 16 residues. CDR3 nucleotide sequence: TGTGCTAGTGGTTTCACGACTGGCGGGAGGGCATACGAGCAGTACTTC. Amino acids: CASGFTTGGRAYEQYF.

This CDR3 is CASWGGSPGYTEAFF. CDR3 nucleotide sequence: TGTGCCAGCTGGGGAGGATCTCCGGGGTACACTGAAGCTTTCTTT. The chain is built from TRBV19 and TRBJ1-1; D unclear. Trimming stripped 9 bases from V and 3 bases from J, with 20 bases between. There are 15 residues in the CDR3. Germline V gene sequence: CDR1 LNHDA, CDR2 SQIVND (reference sequence). Together with reference TRBV19 and TRBJ1-1, the CDR3 gives the full variable domain: DGGITQSPKYLFRKEGQNVTLSCEQNLNHDAMYWYRQDPGQGLRLIYYSQIVNDFQKGDIAEGYSVSREKKESFPLTVTSAQKNPTAFYLCASWGGSPGYTEAFFGQGTRLTVV.

The chain recombines TRBV18 with TRBJ1-2, with D hard to call. Germline values: CDR1 KGHSH, CDR2 LQKENI. The CDR3 runs 15 residues. Trimming left V 5 bases short and J 6 bases short, with 19 bases between. CDR3 loop: CASSYEVEGGNGYTF. The CDR3 bases are TGTGCCAGCTCATATGAAGTGGAGGGAGGTAATGGCTACACCTTC.